Below, one TCR beta chain is given with its context. Its target is unknown. Using immunoSEQ multiplex PCR, the repertoire was profiled, and TCRdb retains in-frame clones only, with some absent. The sample lists about 22,000 clones, about 73% occurring once. The sample comes from a study of PD-1 blockade in classical Hodgkin lymphoma. Time point reported: cycle 4 day 1 (C4D1), after six to seven weeks of nivolumab. Relapse was seen in all patients after autologous stem cell transplantation, and brentuximab vedotin exposure was variable. Patients had relapsed/refractory classical Hodgkin lymphoma with complete response, partial response or progressive disease as best response. Study results and caveats: Lower baseline TCR diversity was reported for newly diagnosed patients than for healthy donors. By C4D1, CD4+ diversity increased significantly, especially in complete responders. Nothing has yet pinned down what causes the repertoire differences, possibly disease activity or prior therapy.

Germline values: CDR1 LNHDA, CDR2 SQIVND (reference sequence). CDR3 size: 12 residues. V was pared by 6 bases and J by 4 bases, with 9 bases between. The sample in question was peripheral blood mononuclear cells (PBMCs), obtained before the fourth cycle of nivolumab. This sequence was found in a human donor with classical Hodgkin lymphoma. The chain employs TRBV19 and TRBJ2-5; D is possibly TRBD2 (5 bases). The CDR3: CASSGVRETQYF. The CDR3 nucleotides are TGTGCCAGTAGCGGGGTTCGAGAGACCCAGTACTTC.